The clone carrying this T cell receptor (beta chain) was observed many times. Its antigen is undetermined. The germline CDR1 and CDR2 sequences are SGHRS and YFSETQ. CDR3 length: 14 residues. V lost 3 bases to trimming and J lost 2 bases; unmatched junction nucleotides: 4. The source material, RNA transcripts, was used to amplify TCR beta CDR3 regions. First-round RT-PCR targeting the TCR CDR3 was performed with the HTBI primer set. TCRdb reprocessed the multiplex PCR reads with MiXCR, giving one entry per CDR3 protein. The table records approximately 590,000 distinct CDR3 sequences, around 16% of them present only once. The sample comes from a study of T cells in Graves' hyperthyroidism and ophthalmopathy. Notes on the study in general: Ophthalmopathy and stable hyperthyroidism were separated by a 13 V-J model.

Hyperthyroidism, newly diagnosed and lasting under 2 months, affected patients aged 18 to 65. The chain joins TRBV5-1 to TRBJ2-7; TRBD1 aligns across 8 bases. This clonotype was obtained from a woman in her thirties with Graves' hyperthyroidism. Source material: blood. The CDR3 DNA follows: TGCGCCAGCAGCTCGACAGGGGACACCTACGAGCAGTACTTC. Protein product: CASSSTGDTYEQYF.